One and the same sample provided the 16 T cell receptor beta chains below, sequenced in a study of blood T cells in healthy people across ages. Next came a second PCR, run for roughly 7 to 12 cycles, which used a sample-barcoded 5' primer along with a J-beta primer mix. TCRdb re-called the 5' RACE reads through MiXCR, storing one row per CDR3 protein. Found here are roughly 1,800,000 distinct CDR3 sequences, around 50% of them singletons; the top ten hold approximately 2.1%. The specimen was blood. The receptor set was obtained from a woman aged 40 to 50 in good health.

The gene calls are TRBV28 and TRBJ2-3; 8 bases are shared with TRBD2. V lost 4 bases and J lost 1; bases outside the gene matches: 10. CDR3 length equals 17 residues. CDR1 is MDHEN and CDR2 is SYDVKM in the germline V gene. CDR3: CASSSSQLADGTDTQYF. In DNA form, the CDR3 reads TGTGCCAGCAGTTCCTCCCAACTAGCGGACGGCACAGATACGCAGTATTTT.

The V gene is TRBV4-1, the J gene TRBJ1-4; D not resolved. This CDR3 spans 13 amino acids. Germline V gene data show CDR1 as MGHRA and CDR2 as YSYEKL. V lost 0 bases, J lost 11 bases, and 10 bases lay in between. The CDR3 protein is CASSQDVAGKLFF. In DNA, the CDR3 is TGCGCCAGCAGCCAAGATGTAGCGGGGAAACTGTTTTTT.

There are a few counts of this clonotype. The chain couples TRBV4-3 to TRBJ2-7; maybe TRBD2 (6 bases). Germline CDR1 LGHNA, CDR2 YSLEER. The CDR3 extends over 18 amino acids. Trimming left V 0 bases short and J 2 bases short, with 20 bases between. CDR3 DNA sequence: TGCGCCAGCAGCCAAGATTACGTGCGGGGAGTCGGAACCTACGAGCAGTACTTC. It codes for CASSQDYVRGVGTYEQYF.

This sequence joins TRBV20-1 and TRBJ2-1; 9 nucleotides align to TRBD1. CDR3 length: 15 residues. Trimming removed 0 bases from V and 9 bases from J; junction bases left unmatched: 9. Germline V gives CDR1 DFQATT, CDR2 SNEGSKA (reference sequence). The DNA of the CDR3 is TGCAGTGCTAGAGACCCCGGACAGGGGTTTAGTGAGCAGTTCTTC. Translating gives CSARDPGQGFSEQFF.

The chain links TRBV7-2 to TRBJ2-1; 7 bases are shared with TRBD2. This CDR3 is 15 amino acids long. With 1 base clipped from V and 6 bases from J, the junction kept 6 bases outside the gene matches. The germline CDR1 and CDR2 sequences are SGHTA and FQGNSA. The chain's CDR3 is CASSLGGGGVNEQFF. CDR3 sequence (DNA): TGTGCCAGCAGCTTAGGGGGCGGGGGAGTCAATGAGCAGTTCTTC.

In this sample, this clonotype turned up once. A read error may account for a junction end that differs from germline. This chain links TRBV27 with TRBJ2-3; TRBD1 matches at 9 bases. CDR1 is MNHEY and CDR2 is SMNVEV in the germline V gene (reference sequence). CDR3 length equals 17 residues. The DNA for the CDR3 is TGTGTCAGCAGTTACCTCGGACAGGGGAGGCACGCAGATACGCAGTATTTT. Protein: CVSSYLGQGRHADTQYF.

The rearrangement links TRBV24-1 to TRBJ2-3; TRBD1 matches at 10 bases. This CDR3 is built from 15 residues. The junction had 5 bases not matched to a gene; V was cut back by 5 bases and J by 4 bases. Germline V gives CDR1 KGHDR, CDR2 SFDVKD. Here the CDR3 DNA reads TGTGCCACCAGTGCCGACAGGGGGCTGGCAGATACGCAGTATTTT. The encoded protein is CATSADRGLADTQYF.

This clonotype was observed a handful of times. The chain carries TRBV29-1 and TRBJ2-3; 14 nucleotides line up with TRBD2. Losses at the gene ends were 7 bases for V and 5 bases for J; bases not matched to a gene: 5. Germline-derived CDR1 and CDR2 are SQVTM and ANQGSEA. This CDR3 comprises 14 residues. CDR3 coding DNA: TGCAGCGCTGACGGACTAGCGGGGGGAGATACGCAGTATTTT. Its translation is CSADGLAGGDTQYF.

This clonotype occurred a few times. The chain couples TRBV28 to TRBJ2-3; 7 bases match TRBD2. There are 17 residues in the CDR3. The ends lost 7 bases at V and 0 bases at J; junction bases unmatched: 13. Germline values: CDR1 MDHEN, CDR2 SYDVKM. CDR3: CASTLTRGRVSTDTQYF. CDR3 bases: TGTGCCAGCACCCTAACCCGGGGGAGGGTAAGCACAGATACGCAGTATTTT.

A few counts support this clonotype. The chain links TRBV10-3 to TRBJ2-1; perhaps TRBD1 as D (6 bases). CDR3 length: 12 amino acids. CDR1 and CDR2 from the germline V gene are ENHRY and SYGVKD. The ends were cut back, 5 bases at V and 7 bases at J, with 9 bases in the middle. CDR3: CAISNRENEQFF. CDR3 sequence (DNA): TGTGCCATCAGTAACAGGGAAAATGAGCAGTTCTTC.

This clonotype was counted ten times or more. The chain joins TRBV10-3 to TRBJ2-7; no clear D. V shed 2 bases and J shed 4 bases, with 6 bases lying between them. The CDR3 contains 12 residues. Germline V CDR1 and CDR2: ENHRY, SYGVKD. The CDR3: CAISEGRYEQYF. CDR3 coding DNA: TGTGCCATCAGTGAGGGCAGATACGAGCAGTACTTC.

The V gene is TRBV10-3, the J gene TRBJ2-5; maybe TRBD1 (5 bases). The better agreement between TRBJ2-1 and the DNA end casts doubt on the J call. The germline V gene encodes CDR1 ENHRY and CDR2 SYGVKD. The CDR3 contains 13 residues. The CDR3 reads CAISERGPETQFF. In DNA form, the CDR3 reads TGTGCCATCAGTGAAAGGGGTCCGGAGACCCAGTTCTTC.

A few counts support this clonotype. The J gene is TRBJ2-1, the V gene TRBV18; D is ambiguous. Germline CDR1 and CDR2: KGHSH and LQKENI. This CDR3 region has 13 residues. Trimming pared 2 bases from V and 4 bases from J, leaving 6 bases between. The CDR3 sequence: CASSPVPYNEQFF. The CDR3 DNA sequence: TGTGCCAGCTCACCAGTCCCATACAATGAGCAGTTCTTC.

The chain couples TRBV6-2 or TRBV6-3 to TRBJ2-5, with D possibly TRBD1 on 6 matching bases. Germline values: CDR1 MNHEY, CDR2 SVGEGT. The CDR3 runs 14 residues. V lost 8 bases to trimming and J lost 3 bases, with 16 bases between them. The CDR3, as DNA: TGTGCCAGCCGGGACGGACAGAATAAAGAGACCCAGTACTTC. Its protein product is CASRDGQNKETQYF.

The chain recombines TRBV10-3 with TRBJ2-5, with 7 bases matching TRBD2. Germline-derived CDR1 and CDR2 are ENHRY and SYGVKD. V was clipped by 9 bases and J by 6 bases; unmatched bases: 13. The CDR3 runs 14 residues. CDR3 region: CAMASGPSRQTQYF. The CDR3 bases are TGTGCCATGGCTAGCGGTCCCTCCCGACAGACCCAGTACTTC.

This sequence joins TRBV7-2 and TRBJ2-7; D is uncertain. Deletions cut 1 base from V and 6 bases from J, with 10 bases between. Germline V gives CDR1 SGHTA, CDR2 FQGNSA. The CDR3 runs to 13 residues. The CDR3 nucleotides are TGTGCCAGCAGCTTAGTGTTTGCTTTCGAGCAGTACTTC. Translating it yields CASSLVFAFEQYF.